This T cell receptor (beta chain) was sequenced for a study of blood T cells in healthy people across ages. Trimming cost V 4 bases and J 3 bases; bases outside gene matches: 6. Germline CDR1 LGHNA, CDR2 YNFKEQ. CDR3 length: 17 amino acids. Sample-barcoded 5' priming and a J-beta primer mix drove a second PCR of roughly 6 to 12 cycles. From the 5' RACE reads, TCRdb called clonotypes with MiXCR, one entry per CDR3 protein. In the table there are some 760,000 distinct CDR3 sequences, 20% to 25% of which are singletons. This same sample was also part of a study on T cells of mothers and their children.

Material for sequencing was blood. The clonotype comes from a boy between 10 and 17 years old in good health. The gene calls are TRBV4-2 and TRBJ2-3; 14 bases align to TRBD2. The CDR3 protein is CASSPRLAGGQTDTQYF. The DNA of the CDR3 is TGTGCCAGCAGCCCCAGACTAGCGGGGGGGCAAACAGATACGCAGTATTTT.